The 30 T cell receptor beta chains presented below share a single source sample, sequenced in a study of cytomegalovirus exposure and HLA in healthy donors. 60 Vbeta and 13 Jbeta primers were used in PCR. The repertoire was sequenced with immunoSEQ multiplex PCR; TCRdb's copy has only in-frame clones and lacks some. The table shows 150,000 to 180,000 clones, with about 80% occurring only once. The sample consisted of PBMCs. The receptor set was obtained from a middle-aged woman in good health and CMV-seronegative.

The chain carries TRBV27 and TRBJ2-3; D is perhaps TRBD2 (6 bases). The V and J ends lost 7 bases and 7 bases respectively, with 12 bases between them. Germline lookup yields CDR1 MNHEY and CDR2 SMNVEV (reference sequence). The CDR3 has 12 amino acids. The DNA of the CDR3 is TGTGCCAGCAAGGACGGGAGATATACGCAGTATTTT. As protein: CASKDGRYTQYF.

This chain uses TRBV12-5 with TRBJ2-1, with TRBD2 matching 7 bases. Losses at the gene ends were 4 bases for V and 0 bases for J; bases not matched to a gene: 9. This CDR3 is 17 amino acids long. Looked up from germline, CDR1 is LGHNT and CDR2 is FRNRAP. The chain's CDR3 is CASGSAREGYSYNEQFF. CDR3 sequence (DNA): TGTGCTAGTGGTTCCGCCAGGGAGGGGTACTCCTACAATGAGCAGTTCTTC.

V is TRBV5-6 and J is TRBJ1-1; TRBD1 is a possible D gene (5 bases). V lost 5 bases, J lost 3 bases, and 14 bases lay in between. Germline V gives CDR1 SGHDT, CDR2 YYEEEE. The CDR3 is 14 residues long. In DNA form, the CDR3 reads TGTGCCAGCAGTCCCCCGGCGGGGGACACTGAAGCTTTCTTT. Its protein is CASSPPAGDTEAFF.

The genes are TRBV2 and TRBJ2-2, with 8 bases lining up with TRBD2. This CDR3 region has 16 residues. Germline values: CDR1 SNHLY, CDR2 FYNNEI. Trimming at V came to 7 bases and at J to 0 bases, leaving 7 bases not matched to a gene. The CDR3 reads CASKLAGPSNTGELFF. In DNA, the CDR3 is TGTGCCAGCAAGCTAGCGGGTCCTTCGAACACCGGGGAGCTGTTTTTT.

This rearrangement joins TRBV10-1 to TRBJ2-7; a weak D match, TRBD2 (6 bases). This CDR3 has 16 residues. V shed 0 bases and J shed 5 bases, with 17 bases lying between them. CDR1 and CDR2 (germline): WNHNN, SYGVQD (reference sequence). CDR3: CASSESGLGGRHEQYF. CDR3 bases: TGCGCCAGCAGTGAGTCCGGTTTGGGGGGAAGGCACGAGCAGTACTTC.

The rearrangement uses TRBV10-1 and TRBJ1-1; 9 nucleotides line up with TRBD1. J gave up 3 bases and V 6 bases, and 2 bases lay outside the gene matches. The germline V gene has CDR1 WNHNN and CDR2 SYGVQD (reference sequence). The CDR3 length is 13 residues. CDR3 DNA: TGCGCCAGCAGCCGGGACAGGGACACTGAAGCTTTCTTT. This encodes CASSRDRDTEAFF.

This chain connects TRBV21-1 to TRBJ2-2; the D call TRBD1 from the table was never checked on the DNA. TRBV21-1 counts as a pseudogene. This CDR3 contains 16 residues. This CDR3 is CASSKPDRGSAGELFF. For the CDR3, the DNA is TGTGCCAGCAGCAAACCCGACAGGGGCTCGGCCGGGGAGCTGTTTTTT.

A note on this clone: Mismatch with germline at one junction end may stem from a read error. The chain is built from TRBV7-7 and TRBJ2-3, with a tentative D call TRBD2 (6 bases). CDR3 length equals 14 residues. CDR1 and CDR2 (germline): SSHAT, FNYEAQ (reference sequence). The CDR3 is CASSLGTFADTQYF. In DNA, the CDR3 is TGTGCTAGCAGCTTAGGGACTTTTGCCGATACGCAGTATTTT.

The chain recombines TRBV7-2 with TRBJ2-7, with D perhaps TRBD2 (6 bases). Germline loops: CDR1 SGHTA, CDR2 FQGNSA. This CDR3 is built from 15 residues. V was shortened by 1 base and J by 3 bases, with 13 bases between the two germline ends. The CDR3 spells CASSLEGLPLYEQYF. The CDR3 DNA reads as TGTGCCAGCAGCTTAGAGGGACTCCCTCTCTACGAGCAGTACTTC.

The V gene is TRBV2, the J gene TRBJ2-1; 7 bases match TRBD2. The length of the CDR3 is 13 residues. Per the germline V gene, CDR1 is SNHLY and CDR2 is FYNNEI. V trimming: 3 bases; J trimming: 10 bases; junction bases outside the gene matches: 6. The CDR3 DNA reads TGTGCCAGCAGTGAGAATCCAGCGGGGGAGCAGTTCTTC. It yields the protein CASSENPAGEQFF.

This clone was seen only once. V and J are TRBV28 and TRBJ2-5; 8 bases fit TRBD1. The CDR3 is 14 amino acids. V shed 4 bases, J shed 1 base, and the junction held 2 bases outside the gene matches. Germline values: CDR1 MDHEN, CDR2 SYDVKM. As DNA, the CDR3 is TGTGCCAGCAGTTCAGACAGGGGCCAAGAGACCCAGTACTTC. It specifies CASSSDRGQETQYF.

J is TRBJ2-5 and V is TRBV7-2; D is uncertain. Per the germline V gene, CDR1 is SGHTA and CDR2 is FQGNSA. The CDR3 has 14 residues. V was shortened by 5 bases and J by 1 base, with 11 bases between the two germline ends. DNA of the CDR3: TGTGCCAGCAGCCCGGAGACGGTCCAAGAGACCCAGTACTTC. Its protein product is CASSPETVQETQYF.

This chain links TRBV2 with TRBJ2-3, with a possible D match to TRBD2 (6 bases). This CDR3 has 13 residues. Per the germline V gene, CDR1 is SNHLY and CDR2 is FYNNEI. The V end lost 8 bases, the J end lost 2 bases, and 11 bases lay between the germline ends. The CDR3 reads CASGGEATDTQYF. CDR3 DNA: TGTGCCAGCGGAGGGGAGGCCACAGATACGCAGTATTTT.

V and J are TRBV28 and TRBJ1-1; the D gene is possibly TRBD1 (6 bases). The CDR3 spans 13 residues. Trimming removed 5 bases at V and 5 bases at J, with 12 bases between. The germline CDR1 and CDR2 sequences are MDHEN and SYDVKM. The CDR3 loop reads CASSPGRGTEAFF. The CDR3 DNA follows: TGTGCCAGCAGTCCAGGGAGGGGGACTGAAGCTTTCTTT.

In DNA, the CDR3 is TGCGCCAGCAGCCCTCAGGGGAGCTCCTATAATTCACCCCTCCACTTT. It is translated as CASSPQGSSYNSPLHF. The gene calls are TRBV5-1 and TRBJ1-6; possible D gene TRBD1, 6 bases. V gave up 4 bases and J gave up 0 bases, with 11 bases separating them. This CDR3 is built from 16 residues. The germline gives CDR1 SGHRS, CDR2 YFSETQ.

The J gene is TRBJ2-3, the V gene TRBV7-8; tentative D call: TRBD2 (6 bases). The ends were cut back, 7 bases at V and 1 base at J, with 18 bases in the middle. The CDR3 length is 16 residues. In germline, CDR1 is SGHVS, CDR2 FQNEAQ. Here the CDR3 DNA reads TGTGCCAGCACGACCCGCCGGGCTAGCGGCACAGATACGCAGTATTTT. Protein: CASTTRRASGTDTQYF.

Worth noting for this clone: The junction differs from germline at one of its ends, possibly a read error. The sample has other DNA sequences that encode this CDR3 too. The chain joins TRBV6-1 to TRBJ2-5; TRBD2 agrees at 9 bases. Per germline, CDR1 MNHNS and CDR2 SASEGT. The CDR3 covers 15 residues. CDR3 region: CASSGSSGTQETQYF. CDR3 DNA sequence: TGTGCCAGCAGTGGATCTAGCGGGACTCAAGAAACCCAGTACTTC.

The CDR3 DNA is TGTGCCAGCAGCCCGGGGACAGGGTACGAGCAGTACTTC. Translation gives CASSPGTGYEQYF. The chain employs TRBV7-6 and TRBJ2-7, with TRBD1 matching over 9 bases. This CDR3 contains 13 residues. CDR1 and CDR2 from the germline V gene are SGHVS and FNYEAQ. Trimming removed 5 bases from V and 4 bases from J; junction bases left unmatched: 3.

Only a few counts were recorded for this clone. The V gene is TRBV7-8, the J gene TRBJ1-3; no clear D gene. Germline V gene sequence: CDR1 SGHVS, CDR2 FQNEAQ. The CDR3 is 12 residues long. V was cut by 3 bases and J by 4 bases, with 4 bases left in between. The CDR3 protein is CASSFLGNTIYF. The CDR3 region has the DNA TGTGCCAGCAGCTTCTTGGGAAACACCATATATTTT.

This chain's CDR3 is CAWGGETQYF. The DNA of the CDR3 is TGTGCTTGGGGCGGGGAGACCCAGTACTTC. The chain combines TRBV30 with TRBJ2-5; D could derive from TRBD1 or TRBD2 (5 bases each). CDR3 length equals 10 residues. CDR1 GTSNPN and CDR2 SVGIG come from the germline V gene (reference sequence).

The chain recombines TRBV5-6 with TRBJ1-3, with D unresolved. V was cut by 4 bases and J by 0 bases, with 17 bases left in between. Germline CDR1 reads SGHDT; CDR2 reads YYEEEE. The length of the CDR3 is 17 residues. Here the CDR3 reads CASSLTVSRDSGNTIYF. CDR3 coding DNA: TGTGCCAGCAGCCTAACCGTTAGCCGGGACTCTGGAAACACCATATATTTT.

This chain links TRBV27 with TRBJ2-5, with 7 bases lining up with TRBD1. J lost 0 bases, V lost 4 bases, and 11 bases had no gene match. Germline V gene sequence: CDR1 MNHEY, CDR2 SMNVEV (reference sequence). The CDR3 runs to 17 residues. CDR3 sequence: CASSSIGTVLNQETQYF. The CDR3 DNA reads TGTGCCAGCAGTTCCATCGGGACAGTCCTCAACCAAGAGACCCAGTACTTC.

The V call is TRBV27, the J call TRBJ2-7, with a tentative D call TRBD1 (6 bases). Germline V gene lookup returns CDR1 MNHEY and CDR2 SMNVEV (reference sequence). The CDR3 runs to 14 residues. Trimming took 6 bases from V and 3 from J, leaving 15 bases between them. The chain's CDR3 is CASSPIQGRYEQYF. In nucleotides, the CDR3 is TGTGCCAGCAGCCCGATACAGGGCCGCTACGAGCAGTACTTC.

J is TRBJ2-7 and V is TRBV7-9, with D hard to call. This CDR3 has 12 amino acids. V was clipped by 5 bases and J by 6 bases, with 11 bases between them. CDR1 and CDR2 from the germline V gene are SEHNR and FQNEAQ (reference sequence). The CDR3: CASSPSSPEQYF. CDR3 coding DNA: TGTGCCAGCAGCCCCTCTTCCCCCGAGCAGTACTTC.

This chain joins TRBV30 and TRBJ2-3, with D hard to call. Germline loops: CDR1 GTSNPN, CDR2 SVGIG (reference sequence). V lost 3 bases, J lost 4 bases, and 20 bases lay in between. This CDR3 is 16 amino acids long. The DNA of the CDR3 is TGTGCCTGGAGGACGCGGAGTTCAATTATCCCAGATACGCAGTATTTT. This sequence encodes CAWRTRSSIIPDTQYF.

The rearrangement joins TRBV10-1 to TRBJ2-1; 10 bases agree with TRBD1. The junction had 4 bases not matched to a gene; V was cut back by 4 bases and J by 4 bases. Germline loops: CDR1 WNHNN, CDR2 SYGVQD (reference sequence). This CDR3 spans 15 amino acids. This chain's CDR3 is CASSGGQGGYNEQFF. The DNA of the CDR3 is TGCGCCAGCAGTGGAGGACAGGGGGGTTACAATGAGCAGTTCTTC.

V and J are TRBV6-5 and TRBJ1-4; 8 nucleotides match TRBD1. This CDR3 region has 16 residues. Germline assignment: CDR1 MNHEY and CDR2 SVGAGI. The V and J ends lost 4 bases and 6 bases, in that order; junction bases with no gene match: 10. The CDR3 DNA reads TGTGCCAGCAGTTCCGCCGGCGGACAGGGAGATGAAAAACTGTTTTTT. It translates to CASSSAGGQGDEKLFF.

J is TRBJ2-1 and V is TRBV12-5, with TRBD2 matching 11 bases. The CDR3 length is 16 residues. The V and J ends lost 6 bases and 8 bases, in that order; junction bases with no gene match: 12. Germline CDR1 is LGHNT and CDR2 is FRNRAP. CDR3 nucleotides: TGTGCTAGTGGCCCGAAATTAGCGGGGGGGCTCGATGAGCAGTTCTTC. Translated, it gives CASGPKLAGGLDEQFF.

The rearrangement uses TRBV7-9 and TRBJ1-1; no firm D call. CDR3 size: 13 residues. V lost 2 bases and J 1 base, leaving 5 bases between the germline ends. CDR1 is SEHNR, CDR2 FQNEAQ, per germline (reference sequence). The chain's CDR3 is CASSLRGNTEAFF. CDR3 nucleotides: TGTGCCAGCAGCTTAAGAGGGAACACTGAAGCTTTCTTT.

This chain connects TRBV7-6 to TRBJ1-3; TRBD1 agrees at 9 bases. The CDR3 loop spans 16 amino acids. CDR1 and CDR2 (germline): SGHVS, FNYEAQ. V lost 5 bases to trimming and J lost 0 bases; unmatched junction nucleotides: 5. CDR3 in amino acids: CASSRGQGPSGNTIYF. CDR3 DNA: TGTGCCAGCAGCCGGGGACAGGGACCCTCTGGAAACACCATATATTTT.